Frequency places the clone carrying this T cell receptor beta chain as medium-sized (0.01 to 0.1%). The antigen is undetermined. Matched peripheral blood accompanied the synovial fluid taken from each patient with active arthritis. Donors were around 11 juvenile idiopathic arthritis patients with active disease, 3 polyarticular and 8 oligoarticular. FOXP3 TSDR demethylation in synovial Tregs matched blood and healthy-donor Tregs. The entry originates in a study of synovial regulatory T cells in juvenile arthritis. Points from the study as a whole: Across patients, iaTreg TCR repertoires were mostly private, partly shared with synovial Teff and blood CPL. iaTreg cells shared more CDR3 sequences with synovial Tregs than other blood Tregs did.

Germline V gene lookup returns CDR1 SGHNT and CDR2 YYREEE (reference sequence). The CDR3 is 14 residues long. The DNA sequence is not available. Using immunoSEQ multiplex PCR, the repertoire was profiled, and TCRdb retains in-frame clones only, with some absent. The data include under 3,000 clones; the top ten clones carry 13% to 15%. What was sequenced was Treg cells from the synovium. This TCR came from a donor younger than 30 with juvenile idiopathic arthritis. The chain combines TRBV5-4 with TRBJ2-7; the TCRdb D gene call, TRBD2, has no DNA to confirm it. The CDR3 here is CASSLAGVPHEQYF.